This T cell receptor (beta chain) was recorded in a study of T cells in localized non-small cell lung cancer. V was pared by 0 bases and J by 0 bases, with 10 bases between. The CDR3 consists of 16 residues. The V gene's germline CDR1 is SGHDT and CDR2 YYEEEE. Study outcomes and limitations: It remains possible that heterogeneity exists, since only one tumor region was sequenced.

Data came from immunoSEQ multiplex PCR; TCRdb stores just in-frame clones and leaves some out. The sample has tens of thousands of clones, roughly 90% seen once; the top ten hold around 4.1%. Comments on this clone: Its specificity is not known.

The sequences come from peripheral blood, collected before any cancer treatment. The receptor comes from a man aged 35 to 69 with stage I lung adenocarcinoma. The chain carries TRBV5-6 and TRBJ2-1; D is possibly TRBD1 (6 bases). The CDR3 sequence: CASSLATGSSYNEQFF. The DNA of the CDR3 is TGTGCCAGCAGCTTGGCAACAGGGAGCTCCTACAATGAGCAGTTCTTC.